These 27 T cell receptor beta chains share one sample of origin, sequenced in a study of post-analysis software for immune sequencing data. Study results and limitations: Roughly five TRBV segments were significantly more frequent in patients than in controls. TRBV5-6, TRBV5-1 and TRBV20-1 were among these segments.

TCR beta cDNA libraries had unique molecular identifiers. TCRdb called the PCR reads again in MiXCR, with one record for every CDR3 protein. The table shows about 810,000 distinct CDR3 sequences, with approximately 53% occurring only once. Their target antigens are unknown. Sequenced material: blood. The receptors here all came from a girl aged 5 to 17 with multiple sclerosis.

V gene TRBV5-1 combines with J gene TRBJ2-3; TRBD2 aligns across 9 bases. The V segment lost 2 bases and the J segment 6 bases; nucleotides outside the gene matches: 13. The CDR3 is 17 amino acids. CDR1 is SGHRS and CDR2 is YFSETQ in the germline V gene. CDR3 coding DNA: TGCGCCAGCAGCTTTGCCGGGGTAGCGGGGGAGGTGGATACGCAGTATTTT. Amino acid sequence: CASSFAGVAGEVDTQYF.

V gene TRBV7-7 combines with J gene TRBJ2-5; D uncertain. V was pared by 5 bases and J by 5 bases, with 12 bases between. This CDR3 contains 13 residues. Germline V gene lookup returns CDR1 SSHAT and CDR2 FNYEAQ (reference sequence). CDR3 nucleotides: TGTGCCAGCAGCAGGGCGACCAGGGAGACCCAGTACTTC. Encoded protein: CASSRATRETQYF.

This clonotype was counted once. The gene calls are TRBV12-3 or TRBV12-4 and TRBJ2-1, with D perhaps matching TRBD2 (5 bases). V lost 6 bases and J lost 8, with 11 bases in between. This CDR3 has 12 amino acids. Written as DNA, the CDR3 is TGTGCCAGCAGGCAACTAGGATATGAGCAGTTCTTC. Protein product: CASRQLGYEQFF.

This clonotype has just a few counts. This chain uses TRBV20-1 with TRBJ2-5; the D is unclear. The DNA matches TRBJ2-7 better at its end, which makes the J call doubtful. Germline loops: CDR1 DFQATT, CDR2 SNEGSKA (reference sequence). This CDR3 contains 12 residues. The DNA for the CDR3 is TGCAGTGCTAGTAGGGCAGGTGTCGAGCAGTACTTC. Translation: CSASRAGVEQYF.

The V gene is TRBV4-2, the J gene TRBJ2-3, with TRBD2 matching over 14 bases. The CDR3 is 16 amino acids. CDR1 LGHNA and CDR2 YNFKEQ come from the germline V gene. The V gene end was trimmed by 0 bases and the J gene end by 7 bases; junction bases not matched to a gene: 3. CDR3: CASSQDGTSGRNTQYF. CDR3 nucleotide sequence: TGTGCCAGCAGCCAAGATGGGACTAGCGGGAGAAATACGCAGTATTTT.

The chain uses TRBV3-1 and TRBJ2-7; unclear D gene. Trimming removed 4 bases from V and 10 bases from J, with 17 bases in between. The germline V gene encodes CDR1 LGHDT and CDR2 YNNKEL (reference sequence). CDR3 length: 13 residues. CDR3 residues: CASSLHLDGSQYF. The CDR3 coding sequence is TGTGCCAGCAGCCTCCACTTGGACGGGTCCCAGTACTTC.

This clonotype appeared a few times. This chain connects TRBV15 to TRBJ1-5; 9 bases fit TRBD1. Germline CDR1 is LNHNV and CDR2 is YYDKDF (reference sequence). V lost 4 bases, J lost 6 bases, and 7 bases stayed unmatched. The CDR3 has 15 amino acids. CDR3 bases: TGTGCCACCAGCACGGACAGGGGAGAAGGTCAGCCCCAGCATTTT. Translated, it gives CATSTDRGEGQPQHF.

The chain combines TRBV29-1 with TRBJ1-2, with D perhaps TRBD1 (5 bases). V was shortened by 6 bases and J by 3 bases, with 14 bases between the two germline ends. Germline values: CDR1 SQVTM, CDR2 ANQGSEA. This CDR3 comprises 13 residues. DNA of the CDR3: TGCAGCGTCTTAACCGGGACGGACTATGGCTACACCTTC. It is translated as CSVLTGTDYGYTF.

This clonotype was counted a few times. CDR3 sequence reads: CATSRVPREGGYTF. The CDR3 DNA sequence: TGTGCCACCAGCAGAGTGCCTCGGGAAGGAGGCTACACCTTC. This sequence joins TRBV15 and TRBJ1-2; D is unclear. Trimming stripped 1 base from V and 8 bases from J, with 14 bases between. This CDR3 spans 14 amino acids. In germline, CDR1 is LNHNV, CDR2 YYDKDF (reference sequence).

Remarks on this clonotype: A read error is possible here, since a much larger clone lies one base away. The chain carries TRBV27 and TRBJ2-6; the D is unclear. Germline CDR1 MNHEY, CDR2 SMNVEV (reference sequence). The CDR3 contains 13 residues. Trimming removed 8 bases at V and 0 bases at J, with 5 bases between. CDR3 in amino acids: CASCFSGANVLTF. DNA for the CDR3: TGTGCCAGCTGCTTCTCTGGGGCCAACGTCCTGACTTTC.

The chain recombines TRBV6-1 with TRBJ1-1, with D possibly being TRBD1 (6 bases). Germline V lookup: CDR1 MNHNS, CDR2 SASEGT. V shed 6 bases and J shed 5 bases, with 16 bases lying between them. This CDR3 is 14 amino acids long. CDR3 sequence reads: CASRDSRGWTEAFF. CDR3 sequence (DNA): TGTGCCAGCAGGGACAGCAGGGGTTGGACTGAAGCTTTCTTT.

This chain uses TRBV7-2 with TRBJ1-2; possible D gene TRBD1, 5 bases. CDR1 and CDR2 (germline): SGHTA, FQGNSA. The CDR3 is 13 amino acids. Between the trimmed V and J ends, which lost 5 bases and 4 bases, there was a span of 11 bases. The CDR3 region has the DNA TGTGCCAGCAGCAACCGGGACGGCTATGGCTACACCTTC. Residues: CASSNRDGYGYTF.

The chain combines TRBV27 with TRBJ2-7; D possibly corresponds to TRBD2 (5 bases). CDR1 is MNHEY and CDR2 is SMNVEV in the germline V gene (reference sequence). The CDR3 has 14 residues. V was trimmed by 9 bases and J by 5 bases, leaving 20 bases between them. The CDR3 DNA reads TGTGCCAGTAGACTCGGCACGGGGTCTAACGAGCAGTACTTC. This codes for CASRLGTGSNEQYF.

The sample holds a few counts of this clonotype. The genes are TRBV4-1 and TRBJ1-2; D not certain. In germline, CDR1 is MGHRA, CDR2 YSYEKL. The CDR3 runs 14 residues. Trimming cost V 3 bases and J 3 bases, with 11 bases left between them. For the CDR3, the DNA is TGCGCCAGCAGCCACGCTGGTAGTGACTATGGCTACACCTTC. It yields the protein CASSHAGSDYGYTF.

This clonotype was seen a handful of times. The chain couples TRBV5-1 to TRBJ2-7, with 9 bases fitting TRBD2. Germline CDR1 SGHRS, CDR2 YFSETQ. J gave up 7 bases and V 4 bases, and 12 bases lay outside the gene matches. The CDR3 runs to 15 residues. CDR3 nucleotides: TGCGCCAGCAGCCCAACGACTAGCGGCTGGGAGGAGCAGTACTTC. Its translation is CASSPTTSGWEEQYF.

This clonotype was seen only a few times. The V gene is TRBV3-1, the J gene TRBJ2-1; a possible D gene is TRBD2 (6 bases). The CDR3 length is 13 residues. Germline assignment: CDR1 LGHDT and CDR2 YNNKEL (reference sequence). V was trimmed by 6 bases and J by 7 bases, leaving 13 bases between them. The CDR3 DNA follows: TGTGCCAGCAGTCTGGGACTTACAAATGAGCAGTTCTTC. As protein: CASSLGLTNEQFF.

Here the CDR3 reads CASSIGTAEQFF. CDR3 DNA sequence: TGTGCCAGCAGTATCGGGACGGCGGAGCAGTTCTTC. The chain couples TRBV6-2 or TRBV6-3 to TRBJ2-1; D assignment may be TRBD1 or TRBD2 (5 bases each). Germline CDR1 reads MNHEY; CDR2 reads SVGEGT. The CDR3 length is 12 residues. Trimming removed 5 bases from V and 10 bases from J, with 12 bases in between.

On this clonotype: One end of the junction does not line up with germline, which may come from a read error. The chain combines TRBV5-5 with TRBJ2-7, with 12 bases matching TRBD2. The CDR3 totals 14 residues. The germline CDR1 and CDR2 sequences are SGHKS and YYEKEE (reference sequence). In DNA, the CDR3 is TGTGCCAACAGCTCTAGCGGGAGGGCCTACGAGCAGTACTTC. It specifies CANSSSGRAYEQYF.

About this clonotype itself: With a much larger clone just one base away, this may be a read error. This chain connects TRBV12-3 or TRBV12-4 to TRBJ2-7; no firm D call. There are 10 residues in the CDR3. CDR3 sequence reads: CASSFYEQCF. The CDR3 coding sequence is TGTGCCAGCAGTTTCTACGAGCAGTGCTTC.

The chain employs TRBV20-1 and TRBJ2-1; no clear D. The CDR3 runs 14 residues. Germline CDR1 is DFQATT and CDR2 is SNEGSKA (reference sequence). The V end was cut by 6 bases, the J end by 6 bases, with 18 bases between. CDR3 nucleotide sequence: TGCAGTGCGCCTATCCCGGGCCGAGGCAATGAGCAGTTCTTC. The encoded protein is CSAPIPGRGNEQFF.

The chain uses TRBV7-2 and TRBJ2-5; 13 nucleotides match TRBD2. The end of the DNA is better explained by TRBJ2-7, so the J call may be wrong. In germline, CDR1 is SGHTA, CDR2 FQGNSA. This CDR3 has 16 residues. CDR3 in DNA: TGTGCCAGCAGCTTAAGGGGGACTAGCGGGACCTACGAGCAGTACTTC. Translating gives CASSLRGTSGTYEQYF.

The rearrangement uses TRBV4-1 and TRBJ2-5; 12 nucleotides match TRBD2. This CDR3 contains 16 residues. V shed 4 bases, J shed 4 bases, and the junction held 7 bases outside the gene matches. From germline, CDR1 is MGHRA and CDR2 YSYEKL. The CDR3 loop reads CASSRMSTSGRETQYF. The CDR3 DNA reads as TGCGCCAGCAGCCGAATGTCGACTAGCGGGAGAGAGACCCAGTACTTC.

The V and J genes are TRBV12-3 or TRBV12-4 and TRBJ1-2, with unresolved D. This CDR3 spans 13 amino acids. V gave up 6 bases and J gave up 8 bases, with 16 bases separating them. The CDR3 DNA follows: TGTGCCAGCAGCCGCGGGCCCTTTTTGGGCTACACCTTC. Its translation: CASSRGPFLGYTF.

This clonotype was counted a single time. The DNA for the CDR3 is TGTGCCAGCAGTTATGACATCCTCGGGCCCAACGTCCTGACTTTC. Amino acid sequence: CASSYDILGPNVLTF. The V and J genes are TRBV6-6 and TRBJ2-6; D is uncertain. The CDR3 length is 15 residues. Trimming stripped 3 bases from V and 8 bases from J, with 14 bases between. CDR1 and CDR2 (germline): MNHNY, SVGAGI (reference sequence).

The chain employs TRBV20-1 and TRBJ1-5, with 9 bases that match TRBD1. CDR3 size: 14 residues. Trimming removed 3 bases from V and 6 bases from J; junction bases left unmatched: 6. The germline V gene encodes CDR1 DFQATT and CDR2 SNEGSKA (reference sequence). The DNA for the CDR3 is TGCAGTGCTAGGGTCGGGACAGGGCTTCAGCCCCAGCATTTT. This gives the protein CSARVGTGLQPQHF.

The CDR3 reads CASSKGGLAGAEEQYF. CDR3 sequence (DNA): TGTGCCAGCAGCAAAGGTGGACTAGCGGGAGCGGAAGAGCAGTACTTC. The chain is built from TRBV21-1 and TRBJ2-4; the D segment call TRBD2 is taken from the table without a DNA check. TRBV21-1 is shown as a pseudogene. CDR3 length equals 16 residues.

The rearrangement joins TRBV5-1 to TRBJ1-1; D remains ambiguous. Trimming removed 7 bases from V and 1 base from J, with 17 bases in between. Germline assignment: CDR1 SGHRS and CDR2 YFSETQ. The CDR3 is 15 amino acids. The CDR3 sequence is CASLPSGRQNTEAFF. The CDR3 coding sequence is TGCGCCAGCCTCCCCTCAGGACGGCAGAACACTGAAGCTTTCTTT.